One sample yielded the 20 T cell receptor beta chains listed below, sequenced in a study of cytomegalovirus exposure and HLA in healthy donors. Vbeta (60) and Jbeta (13) primers were used in the PCR. Data came from immunoSEQ multiplex PCR; TCRdb stores just in-frame clones and leaves some out. The sample includes 220,000 or so clones, under 85% of them seen just once. The sequencing input was PBMCs. The receptors here all came from a man in his forties or fifties in good health and CMV-seronegative.

V usage is TRBV5-1 and J usage is TRBJ1-4; 10 bases are a match to TRBD1. V gave up 3 bases and J gave up 7 bases; unmatched junction bases: 9. Germline CDR1 is SGHRS and CDR2 is YFSETQ. CDR3 length equals 16 residues. The CDR3 region is CASSSDPGQGFEKLFF. DNA of the CDR3: TGCGCCAGCAGCTCCGACCCGGGACAGGGGTTTGAAAAACTGTTTTTT.

The chain joins TRBV4-2 to TRBJ2-7; TRBD1 is a possible D gene (6 bases). Trimming pared 3 bases from V and 0 bases from J, leaving 9 bases between. The length of the CDR3 is 14 residues. Per the germline V gene, CDR1 is LGHNA and CDR2 is YNFKEQ. Written as DNA, the CDR3 is TGTGCCAGCAGCCAGGGCAGGGGCTCCTACGAGCAGTACTTC. This encodes CASSQGRGSYEQYF.

This rearrangement joins TRBV5-1 to TRBJ2-1; TRBD2 agrees at 14 bases. The CDR3 extends over 16 amino acids. CDR1 is SGHRS, CDR2 YFSETQ, per germline. V was clipped by 0 bases and J by 9 bases; unmatched bases: 5. Here the CDR3 reads CASSLVPGLAGVEQFF. CDR3 sequence (DNA): TGCGCCAGCAGCTTGGTTCCGGGACTAGCGGGAGTTGAGCAGTTCTTC.

The V gene is TRBV2, the J gene TRBJ2-7, with 8 bases fitting TRBD2. This CDR3 comprises 14 residues. Germline CDR1 and CDR2: SNHLY and FYNNEI. V gave up 7 bases and J gave up 5 bases; unmatched junction bases: 10. CDR3 sequence reads: CASTREGRIHEQYF. DNA for the CDR3: TGTGCCAGCACCCGGGAGGGCCGCATCCACGAGCAGTACTTC.

The J gene is TRBJ2-5, the V gene TRBV28, with 13 bases matching TRBD2. Judging by the DNA end, TRBJ2-7 fits better; the J call may be wrong. This CDR3 has 17 residues. Germline-derived CDR1 and CDR2 are MDHEN and SYDVKM. The CDR3 protein is CASSGLAGVYGSYEQYF. The CDR3 DNA sequence: TGTGCCAGCAGTGGACTAGCGGGAGTATACGGTTCCTACGAGCAGTACTTC.

The chain links TRBV30 to TRBJ1-3; 8 nucleotides line up with TRBD1. Trimming removed 4 bases from V and 0 bases from J; junction bases left unmatched: 8. Germline assignment: CDR1 GTSNPN and CDR2 SVGIG (reference sequence). The CDR3 covers 16 residues. The CDR3 nucleotides read TGTGCCTGGATCAACAGGGGGTCAAGCTCTGGAAACACCATATATTTT. Its translation: CAWINRGSSSGNTIYF.

The V call is TRBV4-1, the J call TRBJ2-7, with 9 bases that match TRBD1. The CDR3 extends over 17 amino acids. The germline V gene encodes CDR1 MGHRA and CDR2 YSYEKL. V was clipped by 0 bases and J by 10 bases; unmatched bases: 16. The CDR3 is CASSQDLRTGAPLKQYF. CDR3 bases: TGCGCCAGCAGCCAAGATTTGAGGACAGGGGCACCTTTGAAACAGTACTTC.

The genes are TRBV19 and TRBJ1-5; no definite D call. With 3 bases removed from V and 4 bases from J, the gap between germline ends came to 19 bases. CDR1 is LNHDA, CDR2 SQIVND, per germline (reference sequence). The CDR3 consists of 17 residues. The CDR3 coding sequence is TGTGCCAGTAGTATCGAATATCGGGGATTAGGGAATCAGCCCCAGCATTTT. It encodes CASSIEYRGLGNQPQHF.

Details on this clone: This same CDR3 is encoded by further DNA sequences in the sample. CDR3 nucleotides: TGTGCCTGGAGTCGGGACACTGAAGCTTTCTTT. It yields the protein CAWSRDTEAFF. The rearrangement joins TRBV30 to TRBJ1-1; D unclear. Germline CDR1 and CDR2: GTSNPN and SVGIG (reference sequence). The CDR3 spans 11 residues. V lost 2 bases, J lost 3 bases, and 4 bases lay in between.

A single count supports this clone. The chain couples TRBV4-1 to TRBJ1-2; D possibly corresponds to TRBD1 (5 bases). Trimming left V 0 bases short and J 7 bases short, with 12 bases between. The germline V gene encodes CDR1 MGHRA and CDR2 YSYEKL. The CDR3 runs 14 residues. As DNA, the CDR3 is TGCGCCAGCAGCCAAGATCGGGGGACTGGTGGCTACACCTTC. Translation gives CASSQDRGTGGYTF.

The chain is built from TRBV10-1 and TRBJ2-1; D gene unclear. V was clipped by 0 bases and J by 4 bases, with 7 bases between them. CDR3 length: 14 amino acids. In germline, CDR1 is WNHNN, CDR2 SYGVQD (reference sequence). The CDR3, as DNA: TGCGCCAGCAGTGAGTCGGTCAGGTACAATGAGCAGTTCTTC. Encoded protein: CASSESVRYNEQFF.

The chain recombines TRBV19 with TRBJ2-4; 7 nucleotides agree with TRBD2. The V gene end was trimmed by 6 bases and the J gene end by 8 bases; junction bases not matched to a gene: 7. CDR3 length: 13 amino acids. The germline gives CDR1 LNHDA, CDR2 SQIVND (reference sequence). The CDR3 reads CASRRTRGDIQYF. CDR3 coding DNA: TGTGCCAGTAGGCGGACTAGGGGTGACATTCAGTACTTC. The whole variable domain, filled in from reference TRBV19 and TRBJ2-4, reads DGGITQSPKYLFRKEGQNVTLSCEQNLNHDAMYWYRQDPGQGLRLIYYSQIVNDFQKGDIAEGYSVSREKKESFPLTVTSAQKNPTAFYLCASRRTRGDIQYFGAGTRLSVL.

V gene TRBV5-1 combines with J gene TRBJ2-7; 11 nucleotides align to TRBD2. Germline V gene sequence: CDR1 SGHRS, CDR2 YFSETQ. Trimming cost V 3 bases and J 4 bases; bases outside gene matches: 6. The CDR3 is 15 amino acids. Written as DNA, the CDR3 is TGCGCCAGCAGCTCCACTAGCGGGAGAGCTTACGAGCAGTACTTC. Translating it yields CASSSTSGRAYEQYF.

The rearrangement joins TRBV9 to TRBJ1-5, with D unclear. The CDR3 extends over 14 amino acids. CDR1 is SGDLS and CDR2 is YYNGEE in the germline V gene. CDR3 region: CAFVARNRSAAQHF. The CDR3 DNA follows: TGTGCTTTTGTGGCGAGGAATCGGTCCGCGGCCCAGCATTTT.

The rearrangement joins TRBV5-6 to TRBJ2-3; 14 nucleotides match TRBD2. This CDR3 has 16 amino acids. Germline CDR1 and CDR2: SGHDT and YYEEEE. V lost 3 bases, J lost 9 bases, and 9 bases stayed unmatched. The CDR3 reads CASSSRLAGGRGTQYF. Here the CDR3 DNA reads TGTGCCAGCAGCTCGAGACTAGCGGGAGGGCGAGGGACGCAGTATTTT.

This sequence joins TRBV11-2 and TRBJ2-5, with TRBD2 matching over 10 bases. This CDR3 has 16 residues. The J segment lost 5 bases and the V segment lost 3 bases, leaving 9 bases of the junction unmatched. In germline, CDR1 is SGHAT, CDR2 FQNNGV. CDR3 in amino acids: CASSLGTSAPGETQYF. The CDR3 DNA reads TGTGCCAGCAGCTTGGGGACTAGCGCCCCGGGGGAGACCCAGTACTTC.

About this clone itself: Other DNA sequences of this sample code for an identical CDR3. The V gene is TRBV29-1, the J gene TRBJ1-1; no definite D call. The V and J ends lost 3 bases and 1 base respectively, with 6 bases between them. Germline-derived CDR1 and CDR2 are SQVTM and ANQGSEA. The CDR3 extends over 12 amino acids. CDR3 loop: CSVERGNTEAFF. CDR3 in DNA: TGCAGCGTTGAGCGGGGGAACACTGAAGCTTTCTTT.

The genes are TRBV7-2 and TRBJ2-6; D is perhaps TRBD1 (6 bases). In germline, CDR1 is SGHTA, CDR2 FQGNSA. CDR3 length equals 17 residues. The V and J ends lost 3 bases and 4 bases respectively, with 16 bases between them. CDR3 in DNA: TGTGCCAGCAGCTTGTCAGGGGCATCTCGGGGGGCCAACGTCCTGACTTTC. Protein: CASSLSGASRGANVLTF.

The chain uses TRBV6-6 and TRBJ1-4; D might be TRBD1 (6 bases). Looked up from germline, CDR1 is MNHNY and CDR2 is SVGAGI (reference sequence). This CDR3 is built from 15 residues. The V end lost 4 bases, the J end lost 7 bases, and 16 bases lay between the germline ends. The CDR3 nucleotides read TGTGCCAGCAGTTCCATCGACAGGCTGAGTGAAAAACTGTTTTTT. Its translation is CASSSIDRLSEKLFF.

This clone has just a few counts. This chain uses TRBV5-1 with TRBJ2-5; tentatively, D is TRBD2 (6 bases). The CDR3 totals 15 residues. CDR1 and CDR2 (germline): SGHRS, YFSETQ. With 3 bases removed from V and 5 bases from J, the gap between germline ends came to 17 bases. CDR3 amino acids: CASSWRLRREETQYF. CDR3 bases: TGCGCCAGCAGCTGGCGACTCCGACGGGAGGAGACCCAGTACTTC.